The present T cell receptor (beta chain) was sequenced within a study of early T cells in non-severe SARS-CoV-2 infection. One entry per CDR3 protein, called by TCRdb with MiXCR from the 5' RACE reads. The repertoire holds about 81,000 distinct CDR3 sequences, with 11% to 15% as singletons. This clonotype turned up a few times. Per germline, CDR1 MNHEY and CDR2 SVGAGI. The CDR3 extends over 13 amino acids. Trimming removed 0 bases from V and 3 bases from J, with 2 bases in between. The chain recombines TRBV6-5 with TRBJ2-2, with D unclear. Sequenced sample: whole blood. The clonotype comes from an adult who was a healthcare worker with PCR-confirmed SARS-CoV-2 infection or an uninfected control (not recorded which). The CDR3 DNA reads TGTGCCAGCAGTTACTCTCACACCGGGGAGCTGTTTTTT. Encoded protein: CASSYSHTGELFF.